The clone carrying this T cell receptor (beta chain) showed up just a few times. The ends lost 3 bases at V and 10 bases at J; junction bases unmatched: 15. The CDR3 length is 17 residues. Naive CD8 T cells were sorted, and the gate applied was CD8+CD4-CCR7+CD45RA+. TCRdb processed the PCR reads anew with MiXCR; each CDR3 protein has one entry. The sample has about 640,000 distinct CDR3 sequences, about 20% seen once. These data are taken from a study of molecular identifiers for immune sequencing clone quantification. The specimen was naive CD8+ T cells from blood, with Jurkat cell RNA spiked in. Subset here: FACS-sorted CD8+CD4-CCR7+CD45RA+ naive T cells. The sequence was obtained from a human donor in good health. Some libraries in this study had Jurkat cell RNA spiked in. The gene calls are TRBV12-3 or TRBV12-4 and TRBJ1-6, with 7 positions matching TRBD1. The CDR3 here is CASSFPTDRERGSPLHF. In DNA, the CDR3 is TGTGCCAGCAGTTTCCCCACCGACAGGGAAAGGGGGTCACCCCTCCACTTT.